The clone carrying this TCR beta chain appeared a single time. Profiled with immunoSEQ multiplex PCR; TCRdb holds only in-frame clones, not every one. This table holds 170,000 or so clones, about nine tenths found once. Germline V CDR1 and CDR2: SGHRS, YFSETQ. With 3 bases removed from V and 1 base from J, the gap between germline ends came to 8 bases. The CDR3 covers 13 residues. The source of the sample is a study of T cell responses to AZD1222 COVID-19 vaccine. The TCR was taken from an adult in good health. This sample comprised peripheral blood, obtained on day 0 of AZD1222 vaccination. This sequence joins TRBV5-1 and TRBJ2-7; the D is unclear. The chain's CDR3 is CASSSYGSYEQYF. DNA of the CDR3: TGCGCCAGCAGCTCATACGGGTCCTACGAGCAGTACTTC.